Below are 18 T cell receptor beta chains sequenced from a single sample in a study of radiation and T cells in renal cell carcinoma. The time point was: blood 2 weeks post-SBRT. Sample treatment: 15 Gy SBRT to primary tumor, nephrectomy 4 weeks later. Here immunoSEQ multiplex PCR was the method, and the copy in TCRdb shows in-frame clones only, minus some. This sample has about 120,000 clones, with about four fifths found just once. The sample here was blood, taken from a patient whose treatment included radiotherapy and nephrectomy. The receptors originated from a man aged 50-59 years with renal cell carcinoma.

The chain uses TRBV6-4 and TRBJ1-6; 11 nucleotides match TRBD1. The CDR3 sequence is 14 residues long. Germline V lookup: CDR1 MRHNA, CDR2 SNTAGT. DNA of the CDR3: TGTTACCGGGACAGGGGGTCCCATAATTCACCCCTCCACTTT. Protein: CYRDRGSHNSPLHF.

The chain recombines TRBV10-3 with TRBJ2-3; D gene ambiguous. Trimming removed 5 bases from V and 2 bases from J, with 11 bases in between. The CDR3 has 14 residues. Germline V gene data show CDR1 as ENHRY and CDR2 as SYGVKD. The CDR3 spells CAISLDGDTDTQYF. The CDR3 DNA reads as TGTGCCATCAGTCTGGACGGAGACACAGATACGCAGTATTTT.

V and J are TRBV5-1 and TRBJ1-1; tentatively, D is TRBD1 (5 bases). The V gene's germline CDR1 is SGHRS and CDR2 YFSETQ. Trimming removed 4 bases at V and 1 base at J, with 11 bases between. The CDR3 is made up of 14 amino acids. Written as DNA, the CDR3 is TGCGCCAGCAGCCAAGACAGCCAGAACACTGAAGCTTTCTTT. Amino acid sequence: CASSQDSQNTEAFF.

This chain connects TRBV5-1 to TRBJ1-1; D remains ambiguous. V was shortened by 1 base and J by 0 bases, with 10 bases between the two germline ends. The V gene's germline CDR1 is SGHRS and CDR2 YFSETQ. The CDR3 is 15 residues long. The CDR3 DNA is TGCGCCAGCAGCTTGCGGGATACGATGAACACTGAAGCTTTCTTT. Its protein product is CASSLRDTMNTEAFF.

J is TRBJ1-2 and V is TRBV25-1; TRBD1 aligns across 8 bases. The CDR3 is 14 residues long. Germline V gene sequence: CDR1 MGHDK, CDR2 SYGVNS. The trim removed 5 bases at V and 1 base at J, leaving 3 bases unmatched. The CDR3 region is CASSRQGINYGYTF. The CDR3 DNA reads TGTGCCAGCAGTCGACAGGGGATTAACTATGGCTACACCTTC.

Only one count was recorded for this clone. The chain combines TRBV12-5 with TRBJ2-5; a weak D match, TRBD2 (5 bases). The length of the CDR3 is 15 residues. Between the trimmed V and J ends, which lost 0 bases and 5 bases, there was a span of 13 bases. Germline V gene data show CDR1 as LGHNT and CDR2 as FRNRAP. CDR3 in DNA: TGTGCTAGTGGTTTGGTACGGCGGGCAGTGGAGACCCAGTACTTC. This codes for CASGLVRRAVETQYF.

V and J are TRBV30 and TRBJ1-5; D gene uncertain. V was shortened by 2 bases and J by 6 bases, with 11 bases between the two germline ends. The CDR3 consists of 13 residues. The germline gives CDR1 GTSNPN, CDR2 SVGIG (reference sequence). The CDR3 loop reads CAWSPGIRQPQHF. CDR3 DNA: TGTGCCTGGAGTCCGGGGATCCGTCAGCCCCAGCATTTT.

This clone ranks as medium-sized (0.01 to 0.1%). The chain is built from TRBV18 and TRBJ2-7; perhaps D is TRBD1 or TRBD2 (5 bases each). Trimming shortened V by 6 bases and J by 4 bases, and 16 bases separated the two germline ends. The CDR3 has 14 residues. Germline V gives CDR1 KGHSH, CDR2 LQKENI. The CDR3, as DNA: TGTGCCAGCTCTCGGGGCGCGAGTACGTACGAGCAGTACTTC. This codes for CASSRGASTYEQYF.

The V call is TRBV10-3, the J call TRBJ1-2, with no clear D. The germline V gene encodes CDR1 ENHRY and CDR2 SYGVKD. V gave up 6 bases and J gave up 6 bases, with 11 bases separating them. The CDR3 covers 12 residues. Written as DNA, the CDR3 is TGTGCCATCAGGGGCGAGGCGGATGGCTACACCTTC. Translated: CAIRGEADGYTF.

V usage is TRBV7-8 and J usage is TRBJ2-3; maybe TRBD1 (6 bases). The CDR3 length is 14 residues. Deletions cut 1 base from V and 1 base from J, with 6 bases between. Germline V gives CDR1 SGHVS, CDR2 FQNEAQ. CDR3 region: CASSLGQGTDTQYF. Here the CDR3 DNA reads TGTGCCAGCAGCTTAGGACAGGGCACAGATACGCAGTATTTT.

This sequence joins TRBV7-2 and TRBJ1-4; D is ambiguous. V was shortened by 2 bases and J by 5 bases, with 9 bases between the two germline ends. CDR3 length: 14 residues. In germline, CDR1 is SGHTA, CDR2 FQGNSA. The chain's CDR3 is CASSLSRTNEKLFF. The CDR3 nucleotides are TGTGCCAGCAGCTTAAGCCGGACGAATGAAAAACTGTTTTTT.

This chain connects TRBV5-5 to TRBJ2-7; D is unclear. Between the trimmed V and J ends, which lost 4 bases and 3 bases, there was a span of 17 bases. CDR1 is SGHKS and CDR2 is YYEKEE in the germline V gene (reference sequence). The length of the CDR3 is 15 residues. The CDR3 DNA sequence: TGTGCCAGCAGCCCAAGGGTATTTGGTTTCTACGAGCAGTACTTC. The encoded protein is CASSPRVFGFYEQYF.

In this sample, this clone turned up a few times. The rearrangement uses TRBV12-5 and TRBJ2-3, with D maybe TRBD1 (5 bases). V shed 6 bases and J shed 6 bases, with 16 bases lying between them. CDR3 length: 14 residues. The V gene's germline CDR1 is LGHNT and CDR2 FRNRAP. The CDR3 sequence: CASGLDSPLDTQYF. The CDR3 DNA sequence: TGTGCTAGTGGGTTAGACAGTCCTTTGGATACGCAGTATTTT.

V is TRBV15 and J is TRBJ2-7; 8 nucleotides match TRBD1. The V gene end was trimmed by 4 bases and the J gene end by 2 bases; junction bases not matched to a gene: 1. The CDR3 length is 13 residues. CDR1 LNHNV and CDR2 YYDKDF come from the germline V gene (reference sequence). DNA for the CDR3: TGTGCCACCAGCAAGGGACAGGCCTACGAGCAGTACTTC. This translates into CATSKGQAYEQYF.

The rearrangement joins TRBV7-2 to TRBJ1-1, with a weak D call TRBD1 (5 bases). Trimming cost V 5 bases and J 5 bases, with 30 bases left between them. CDR1 SGHTA and CDR2 FQGNSA come from the germline V gene. This CDR3 is 19 amino acids long. The CDR3 coding sequence is TGTGCCAGCAGCGGGGACCAAACAGACCCTCGCAGATGGAATACTGAAGCTTTCTTT. Its protein is CASSGDQTDPRRWNTEAFF.

This clone was recorded at least ten times. The gene calls are TRBV2 and TRBJ1-5; D is unclear. In germline, CDR1 is SNHLY, CDR2 FYNNEI. V dropped 3 bases and J dropped 7 bases, with 13 bases sitting between them. The CDR3 consists of 14 residues. The CDR3 sequence: CASSDGQRAQPQHF. Here the CDR3 DNA reads TGTGCCAGCAGTGATGGGCAGCGGGCCCAGCCCCAGCATTTT. Full variable domain (rest looked up from reference TRBV2 and TRBJ1-5): EPEVTQTPSHQVTQMGQEVILRCVPISNHLYFYWYRQILGQKVEFLVSFYNNEISEKSEIFDDQFSVERPDGSNFTLKIRSTKLEDSAMYFCASSDGQRAQPQHFGDGTRLSIL.

The table lists this clone with a few counts. CDR3 nucleotide sequence: TGTGCCAGTAGTATCGGACGTGTGCAAGAGACCCAGTACTTC. It codes for CASSIGRVQETQYF. This sequence joins TRBV19 and TRBJ2-5, with D hard to call. V was clipped by 3 bases and J by 2 bases, with 10 bases between them. This CDR3 spans 14 amino acids. The germline V gene has CDR1 LNHDA and CDR2 SQIVND (reference sequence). Using reference TRBV19 and TRBJ2-5 for the parts outside the CDR3, the full variable domain is DGGITQSPKYLFRKEGQNVTLSCEQNLNHDAMYWYRQDPGQGLRLIYYSQIVNDFQKGDIAEGYSVSREKKESFPLTVTSAQKNPTAFYLCASSIGRVQETQYFGPGTRLLVL.

This rearrangement joins TRBV4-2 to TRBJ2-3; 12 bases align to TRBD2. Trimming took 5 bases from V and 5 from J; bases not matched to a gene: 5. This CDR3 spans 15 amino acids. Germline-derived CDR1 and CDR2 are LGHNA and YNFKEQ. This chain's CDR3 is CASSRLAGAVDTQYF. The CDR3 DNA reads as TGTGCCAGCAGCAGACTAGCGGGGGCCGTAGATACGCAGTATTTT.